This TCR beta chain was observed in a study of blood T cell repertoires in COVID-19. Study context: There were acute and convalescent COVID-19 samples, and they came from the United States, Italy and Spain. Sources were T cells, B-cell-depleted T cells, or PBMCs; the material itself was cDNA or gDNA.

Generated by immunoSEQ multiplex PCR, the TCRdb table keeps only in-frame clones and is missing some. The sample lists roughly 300,000 clones, 90% occurring once. Enrollment of patients from Seattle took place during active infection, with longitudinal follow-up. The CDR3 is made up of 18 amino acids. The V gene's germline CDR1 is MNHEY and CDR2 SMNVEV (reference sequence). Trimming took 5 bases from V and 4 from J; bases not matched to a gene: 18. The material sequenced was peripheral blood. This TCR was sampled from a woman in her twenties or thirties with COVID-19, enrolled during active disease. The rearrangement uses TRBV27 and TRBJ2-3, with 7 bases fitting TRBD2. Here the CDR3 DNA reads TGTGCCAGCAGTCCCCCGGAGGGCGGGAGCGCACTCCCAGATACGCAGTATTTT. Protein product: CASSPPEGGSALPDTQYF.